Below are 3 T cell receptor beta chains sequenced from a single sample in a study of CD8+ T cells in alopecia areata. Treatment reported: oral pan-JAK inhibitor, 5-10 mg twice daily. RNA was extracted and reverse transcribed into cDNA as the sequencing template. Assay used: immunoSEQ multiplex PCR; TCRdb lists only in-frame clones, some missing. The sample lists approximately 170,000 clones; about 60% were seen once. Specimen: CD4+ T cells sorted from blood, collected at week 24, from a patient treated with tofacitinib. Every receptor here comes from a human donor with alopecia areata.

This clone was seen only a few times. The chain joins TRBV25-1 to TRBJ2-5; 7 bases line up with TRBD1. Per germline, CDR1 MGHDK and CDR2 SYGVNS. CDR3 length: 16 amino acids. Losses at the gene ends were 2 bases for V and 5 bases for J; bases not matched to a gene: 11. The CDR3 coding sequence is TGTGCCAGCAGTGAAGGTGCGGACAGGTTGTTGGAGACCCAGTACTTC. Translation gives CASSEGADRLLETQYF.

The chain carries TRBV5-6 and TRBJ2-1; D may match TRBD1 or TRBD2 (6 bases each). V was clipped by 3 bases and J by 9 bases, with 7 bases between them. Germline-derived CDR1 and CDR2 are SGHDT and YYEEEE. This CDR3 has 11 residues. CDR3 residues: CASSWGAEQFF. DNA of the CDR3: TGTGCCAGCAGCTGGGGGGCTGAGCAGTTCTTC.

The chain employs TRBV6-1 and TRBJ1-1, with a possible D match to TRBD1 (6 bases). The germline V and J ends were trimmed by 5 bases and 2 bases, with 15 bases remaining between them. This CDR3 region has 15 residues. CDR1 and CDR2 from the germline V gene are MNHNS and SASEGT. The CDR3: CASSFRRTANTEAFF. For the CDR3, the DNA is TGTGCCAGCAGTTTTCGGAGGACAGCAAACACTGAAGCTTTCTTT.